The clone carrying this TCR beta chain was seen a few times. Antigen unknown. The record originates from a study of blood T cells in healthy people across ages. Study conclusions and caveats: Across samples, TCR beta diversity tracked strongly with naive T cell percentage.

CDR1 KGHDR and CDR2 SFDVKD come from the germline V gene. CDR3 length: 16 residues. Per sample, no less than 5 micrograms of total RNA were extracted. A sample-barcoded 5' primer and a J-beta primer mix were used in a second PCR of roughly 7 to 11 cycles. TCRdb called the 5' RACE reads again in MiXCR, with one record for every CDR3 protein. The table has under 950,000 distinct CDR3 sequences, 20% to 25% seen once; the top ten hold around a fifth. This TCR derives from a man aged 65-85 years in good health. The chain recombines TRBV24-1 with TRBJ2-5; a possible D gene is TRBD1 (6 bases). The DNA end favors TRBJ2-1, so the J call may be wrong. Sequenced sample: blood. In nucleotides, the CDR3 is TGTGCCACCAGTGGTCCTACAGGGTACAGAGAAAATGAGCAGTTCTTC. It codes for CATSGPTGYRENEQFF.